One sample yielded the 13 T cell receptor beta chains listed below, sequenced in a study of cytomegalovirus exposure and HLA in healthy donors. The primer mix had 60 Vbeta and 13 Jbeta primers. The assay was immunoSEQ multiplex PCR, and TCRdb's table has in-frame clones only and misses some. The table includes around 180,000 clones, over 60% detected once. Sequencing used PBMCs. Every receptor here comes from a girl aged 5 to 17 in good health and CMV-seronegative.

V and J are TRBV6-4 and TRBJ2-1, with D tentatively TRBD1 (5 bases). The V end lost 0 bases, the J end lost 1 base, and 13 bases lay between the germline ends. Per the germline V gene, CDR1 is MRHNA and CDR2 is SNTAGT. The CDR3 length is 17 residues. CDR3 sequence: CASSDSSLAGSYNEQFF. CDR3 sequence (DNA): TGTGCCAGCAGTGACTCGAGTCTTGCAGGGTCCTACAATGAGCAGTTCTTC.

The rearrangement joins TRBV7-9 to TRBJ1-2, with D possibly matching TRBD1 (6 bases). Trimming stripped 5 bases from V and 2 bases from J, with 15 bases between. The CDR3 loop spans 15 amino acids. Per germline, CDR1 SEHNR and CDR2 FQNEAQ (reference sequence). CDR3: CASSADRILNYGYTF. CDR3 bases: TGTGCCAGCAGCGCCGACAGGATTCTGAACTATGGCTACACCTTC.

CDR3 region: CASSSPGDSSTDTQYF. The DNA of the CDR3 is TGTGCCAGCAGTTCCCCGGGGGATTCTAGCACAGATACGCAGTATTTT. The J gene is TRBJ2-3, the V gene TRBV27; a weak D match, TRBD2 (6 bases). The CDR3 spans 16 residues. V was shortened by 4 bases and J by 0 bases, with 14 bases between the two germline ends. CDR1 MNHEY and CDR2 SMNVEV come from the germline V gene (reference sequence).

This chain links TRBV5-5 with TRBJ2-6; D unresolved. V was pared by 5 bases and J by 0 bases, with 9 bases between. Per the germline V gene, CDR1 is SGHKS and CDR2 is YYEKEE (reference sequence). This CDR3 is built from 15 residues. Here the CDR3 reads CASRFRDSGANVLTF. Here the CDR3 DNA reads TGTGCCAGCAGGTTTAGAGACTCTGGGGCCAACGTCCTGACTTTC.

CDR3 in amino acids: CASSSATGTSQETQYF. CDR3 coding DNA: TGTGCCAGCAGTTCTGCCACCGGGACTAGTCAAGAGACCCAGTACTTC. J is TRBJ2-5 and V is TRBV5-4, with 8 bases identical to TRBD2. CDR1 SGHNT and CDR2 YYREEE come from the germline V gene (reference sequence). The ends lost 5 bases at V and 2 bases at J; junction bases unmatched: 11. The CDR3 totals 16 residues.

This clone was recorded a few times. This sequence joins TRBV6-1 and TRBJ1-2; 7 bases map to TRBD1. This CDR3 is 15 amino acids long. After removal of 6 bases from V and 4 bases from J, the junction contained 11 bases not matched to a gene. The germline V gene encodes CDR1 MNHNS and CDR2 SASEGT. CDR3 sequence (DNA): TGTGCCAGCAGAACCCCGGGACAGACACGCTATGGCTACACCTTC. Its translation: CASRTPGQTRYGYTF.

The chain has TRBV10-3 and TRBJ1-2; D uncertain. The CDR3 totals 13 residues. The germline V gene has CDR1 ENHRY and CDR2 SYGVKD. The V end was cut by 7 bases, the J end by 0 bases, with 9 bases between. CDR3 protein: CAITRSTNYGYTF. As DNA, the CDR3 is TGTGCCATCACCCGGAGTACTAACTATGGCTACACCTTC.

The V gene is TRBV5-1, the J gene TRBJ2-5; unclear D gene. V was cut by 5 bases and J by 4 bases, with 12 bases left in between. Germline lookup yields CDR1 SGHRS and CDR2 YFSETQ. This CDR3 has 13 amino acids. CDR3 loop: CASRIPAGETQYF. CDR3 sequence (DNA): TGCGCCAGCAGAATACCAGCAGGAGAGACCCAGTACTTC. The full variable domain, completed using reference TRBV5-1 and TRBJ2-5, is KAGVTQTPRYLIKTRGQQVTLSCSPISGHRSVSWYQQTPGQGLQFLFEYFSETQRNKGNFPGRFSGRQFSNSRSEMNVSTLELGDSALYLCASRIPAGETQYFGPGTRLLVL.

V usage is TRBV6-5 and J usage is TRBJ1-1; D unresolved. CDR3 length: 13 amino acids. Per germline, CDR1 MNHEY and CDR2 SVGAGI. The ends were cut back, 2 bases at V and 5 bases at J, with 9 bases in the middle. The DNA for the CDR3 is TGTGCCAGCAGTTACATGGGGAGGACTGAAGCTTTCTTT. Encoded protein: CASSYMGRTEAFF.

This chain links TRBV7-3 with TRBJ2-7; 10 nucleotides agree with TRBD2. The CDR3 loop spans 15 amino acids. CDR1 SGHTA and CDR2 FQGTGA come from the germline V gene. V was pared by 2 bases and J by 3 bases, with 4 bases of the junction left unmatched. The CDR3 loop is CASSLDSGGYYEQYF. DNA of the CDR3: TGTGCCAGCAGCTTAGATAGCGGGGGGTACTACGAGCAGTACTTC.

The V and J genes are TRBV18 and TRBJ2-6; D unclear. The germline gives CDR1 KGHSH, CDR2 LQKENI. V was pared by 3 bases and J by 0 bases, with 3 bases between. This CDR3 region has 14 residues. In DNA, the CDR3 is TGTGCCAGCTCACCCGGCTCTGGGGCCAACGTCCTGACTTTC. Encoded protein: CASSPGSGANVLTF.

The chain links TRBV18 to TRBJ1-5; D unclear. The CDR3 totals 15 residues. Germline assignment: CDR1 KGHSH and CDR2 LQKENI. V was clipped by 2 bases and J by 1 base, with 9 bases between them. CDR3 loop: CASSPSQASNQPQHF. The CDR3, as DNA: TGTGCCAGCTCACCATCCCAGGCGAGCAATCAGCCCCAGCATTTT.

This clone has just a few counts. The chain combines TRBV7-8 with TRBJ2-1; 11 bases fit TRBD2. Germline V gene lookup returns CDR1 SGHVS and CDR2 FQNEAQ. The CDR3 contains 17 residues. J gave up 3 bases and V 1 base, and 5 bases lay outside the gene matches. The CDR3 DNA reads TGTGCCAGCAGCTTAGTAGCCGGGACTAGCGGCTACAATGAGCAGTTCTTC. This translates into CASSLVAGTSGYNEQFF.